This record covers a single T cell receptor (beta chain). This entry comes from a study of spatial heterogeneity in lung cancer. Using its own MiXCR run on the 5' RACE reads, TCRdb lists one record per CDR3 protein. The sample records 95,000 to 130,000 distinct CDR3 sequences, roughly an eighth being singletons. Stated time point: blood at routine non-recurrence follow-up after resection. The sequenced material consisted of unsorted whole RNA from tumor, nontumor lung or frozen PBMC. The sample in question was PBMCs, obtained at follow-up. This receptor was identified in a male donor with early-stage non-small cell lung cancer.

The CDR3 DNA follows: TGCGCCAGCAGCCCCGGACAGGGGGGGTGGAATGAGCAGTTCTTC. It specifies CASSPGQGGWNEQFF. This chain connects TRBV5-1 to TRBJ2-1, with TRBD1 identical over 10 bases. V was clipped by 4 bases and J by 7 bases; unmatched bases: 8. CDR3 length: 15 amino acids. Per germline, CDR1 SGHRS and CDR2 YFSETQ.